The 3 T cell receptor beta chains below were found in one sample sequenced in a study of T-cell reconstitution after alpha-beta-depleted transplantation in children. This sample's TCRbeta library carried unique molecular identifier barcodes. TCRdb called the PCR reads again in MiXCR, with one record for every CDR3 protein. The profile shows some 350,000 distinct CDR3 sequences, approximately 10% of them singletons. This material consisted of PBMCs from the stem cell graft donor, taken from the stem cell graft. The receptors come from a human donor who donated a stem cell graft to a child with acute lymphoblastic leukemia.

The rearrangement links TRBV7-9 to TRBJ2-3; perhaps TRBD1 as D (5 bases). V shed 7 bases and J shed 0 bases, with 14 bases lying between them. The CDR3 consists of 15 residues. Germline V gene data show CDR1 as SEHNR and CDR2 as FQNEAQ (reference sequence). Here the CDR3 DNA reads TGTGCCAGCACGAAGGACACTTCTAGCACAGATACGCAGTATTTT. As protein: CASTKDTSSTDTQYF.

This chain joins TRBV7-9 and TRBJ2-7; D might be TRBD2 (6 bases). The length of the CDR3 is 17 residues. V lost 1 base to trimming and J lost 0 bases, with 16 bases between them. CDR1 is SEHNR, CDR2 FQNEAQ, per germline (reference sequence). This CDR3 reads CASSLEPSGVDSYEQYF. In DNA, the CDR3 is TGTGCCAGCAGCTTAGAGCCATCGGGGGTGGACTCCTACGAGCAGTACTTC.

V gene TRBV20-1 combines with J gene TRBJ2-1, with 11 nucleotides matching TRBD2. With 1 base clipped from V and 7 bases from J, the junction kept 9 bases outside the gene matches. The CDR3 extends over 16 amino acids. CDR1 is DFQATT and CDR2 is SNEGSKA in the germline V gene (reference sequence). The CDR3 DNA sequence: TGCAGTGCTAGAGTCTTAGCGGGAGGGGGAGGGAATGAGCAGTTCTTC. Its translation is CSARVLAGGGGNEQFF.